This section outlines one T cell receptor (beta chain) sequence together with its context. Its target is not known. Untouched CD4+ T cells were isolated by negative selection, averaging approximately 98% purity. This sample is part of a study of T cell repertoires and HLA-DP antigens. Across the whole study: Versus self, one alloantigen differed at one groove amino acid, the other at roughly ten. Study-level points and caveats: Against one allele, clones undetected before culture averaged roughly 35%; against the other, 50.6%.

Primers targeted 54 TRBV and 13 TRBJ segments. Libraries were prepared by immunoSEQ multiplex PCR; TCRdb keeps only in-frame clonotypes and omits some of them. The sample lists fewer than 95,000 clones, roughly 86% seen once, with 1.5% to 2% in the top ten. The CDR3 is made up of 18 amino acids. The V gene lost 1 base and the J gene lost 4 bases, with 22 bases spanning the gap. Material: CD4+ T cells from PBMCs. The TCR sequence derives from a man aged 50-60 years in good health and CMV-seronegative. The chain links TRBV23-1 to TRBJ1-2, with D possibly TRBD1 on 5 matching bases. TRBV23-1 is filed as an ORF, its function uncertain. CDR3 region: CASSQYAGTATDGYGYTF. The DNA for the CDR3 is TGCGCCAGCAGTCAATACGCCGGGACCGCGACTGACGGCTATGGCTACACCTTC.